The T cell receptor (delta chain) under discussion was sequenced for a study of gamma-delta T cells after stem cell transplantation (TCRdb year 2016). The library was built by means of RT-PCR. TCRdb lists the instrument as Illumina MiSeq. TCRdb processed the public reads again with the CATT caller, after which rows with matching DNA were combined. This sample gives fewer than 3,000 delta-chain clones in total; just over 2.5% of them show up just once. 32% of the sample is taken by the ten largest. About this clone itself: Its antigen is still unknown. The protein recorded in TCRdb matches a much larger clone and deviates from this DNA's translation at residue 13, suggesting a read error; the protein here is obtained by translating the DNA.

This receptor was identified in a human donor. It is not recorded whose cells these are; they may come from a transplant donor. The sequencing sample was made of gamma-delta T cells.

At the DNA level, the sequence is TGTGCCTGTGACGCCGTACTGGGGGATACGCGGGACGCCGATAAACTCATCTTT. The resulting protein is CACDAVLGDTRDADKLIF. This chain is built from TRDV2 and TRDJ1; TRDD3 fits 13 bases in the junction. The germline V and J ends show losses of 3 bases and 3 bases respectively, and no gene match explains 12 bases of the junction. In the germline V gene, CDR1 corresponds to GEAIGNYY and CDR2 to EKD. Counted from cysteine to phenylalanine, this CDR3 has 18 amino acids. The only DNA kept is the CDR3, 54 bases in frame from the first base.